This T cell receptor beta chain was profiled in a study of T cell responses to AZD1222 COVID-19 vaccine. Study-wide findings and caveats: CD4 TCRs covered the whole spike, strongest at regions 160-218 and 743-854.

Worth noting for this clone: Antigen specificity is unknown.

V dropped 4 bases and J dropped 6; count of bases not matched to a gene: 5. Germline V gene lookup returns CDR1 SGHRS and CDR2 YFSETQ. The CDR3 loop spans 14 amino acids. Measured with immunoSEQ multiplex PCR; TCRdb has only the in-frame clones, and not every one. This sample yields tens of thousands of clones, of which about nine tenths are seen a single time; 5.4% belongs to the top ten. This chain uses TRBV5-1 with TRBJ1-2, with 11 bases lining up with TRBD1. The source material was peripheral blood, sampled 28 days after the second AZD1222 dose. The TCR was taken from an adult who received the AZD1222 COVID-19 vaccine. The CDR3 DNA reads TGCGCCAGCAGCACGGGACAGGGGGGCAATGGCTACACCTTC. Translated, it gives CASSTGQGGNGYTF.